Listed below are T cell receptor beta chains from one sample, sequenced in a study of T cell responses to AZD1222 COVID-19 vaccine. Generated by immunoSEQ multiplex PCR, the TCRdb table keeps only in-frame clones and is missing some. The sample consists of some 150,000 clones, 70% to 90% of them appearing once. Sequenced here: peripheral blood, sampled 28 days after the second AZD1222 dose. The receptors originated from an adult who received the AZD1222 COVID-19 vaccine. Both conserved end residues are part of each CDR3. The D gene is left open where the match is weak.

v_gene	d_gene	j_gene	CDR3aa
TRBV7-9	TRBD1	TRBJ1-4	CASSPRDRNNEKLFF
TRBV6-2/TRBV6-3	TRBD1	TRBJ1-5	CASSYTPGQMSNQPQHF
TRBV6-5	.	TRBJ1-2	CASSRGDYGYTF
TRBV20-1	.	TRBJ1-2	CSPVEAYGYTF
TRBV6-5	.	TRBJ1-2	CASRDDFEGYGYTF
TRBV6-2/TRBV6-3	TRBD1	TRBJ1-1	CASSPRDRVSEAFF
TRBV10-3	.	TRBJ2-1	CAISVRGDEQFF
TRBV2	TRBD1	TRBJ1-2	CASRGQGRNYGYTF
TRBV4-1	.	TRBJ2-2	CASSQNTGTANTGELFF
TRBV9	TRBD1	TRBJ1-2	CASSVDSGGFYGYTF
TRBV6-5	.	TRBJ2-7	CASSYGLGHYEQYF
TRBV19	TRBD1	TRBJ1-1	CASGTDRARAFF
TRBV7-3	TRBD1	TRBJ2-2	CASSPRTGGTGELFF
TRBV5-4	.	TRBJ2-7	CASSSGESYEQYF
TRBV5-8	TRBD1	TRBJ1-3	CASSLPGQGAQGNTIYF
TRBV7-3	.	TRBJ1-1	CASGFKGLGEAFF
TRBV7-2	.	TRBJ2-3	CASSQNTDTQYF
TRBV6-1	.	TRBJ1-1	CASSILAIVNTEAFF
TRBV7-2	.	TRBJ2-1	CASSPGSLSYNEQFF
TRBV2	.	TRBJ2-1	CASSEGQGNEQFF
TRBV2	.	TRBJ1-3	CASILTTGSSGNTIYF
TRBV6-2/TRBV6-3	.	TRBJ1-2	CASSYGHGGGYTF
TRBV5-8	.	TRBJ1-2	CASSLRRNYGYTF
TRBV18	TRBD1	TRBJ2-2	CASSPRGQTNTGELFF
TRBV12-5	.	TRBJ2-3	CASGLGIGGPGTDTQYF
TRBV19	.	TRBJ1-1	CASLNSLGMNTEAFF
TRBV3-1/TRBV3-2	TRBD2	TRBJ2-4	CASSHLATSGGASNF
TRBV2	.	TRBJ1-5	CASSVGYSNQPQHF
TRBV6-1	.	TRBJ1-5	CASSELGGQPQHF
TRBV12-3/TRBV12-4	.	TRBJ1-6	CASSLKGTTPLHF
TRBV6-2/TRBV6-3	.	TRBJ1-1	CASSSQRNTEAFF
TRBV7-2	TRBD1	TRBJ1-1	CASSFYRGGAEAFF
TRBV7-6	.	TRBJ2-3	CASSLARELTDTQYF
TRBV6-1	.	TRBJ2-3	CASSERGADTQYF
TRBV7-9	.	TRBJ1-1	CASSLGEGDTEAFF
TRBV9	TRBD2	TRBJ2-1	CASSVGATSDLGEQFF
TRBV5-1	.	TRBJ1-2	CASSTGGNYGYTF
TRBV7-6	.	TRBJ2-2	CASSPTSELTGELFF
TRBV18	TRBD1	TRBJ1-1	CASGGQTNTEAFF
TRBV11-3	.	TRBJ1-1	CASSLDYMNTEAFF
TRBV5-1	.	TRBJ1-6	CASSPGTYNSPLHF
TRBV3-1/TRBV3-2	.	TRBJ2-7	CASSQGPGSPYEQYF
TRBV19	.	TRBJ1-1	CASSISGSNTEAFF
TRBV19	TRBD1	TRBJ1-6	CASTPTGGHSPLHF
TRBV28	.	TRBJ1-2	CASSSGYYGYTF
TRBV21-1	.	TRBJ1-5	CASSNWAAVYSNQPQHF
TRBV7-2	.	TRBJ1-1	CASSLRRGNTEAFF
TRBV21-1	.	TRBJ1-2	CASSIRSGHSHGYTF
TRBV30	TRBD1	TRBJ1-1	CAWSRTGWDEAFF